A single sample is the source of the 3 T cell receptor beta chains below, sequenced in a study of T cell repertoires and Cas9 in healthy adults. Using immunoSEQ multiplex PCR, the repertoire was profiled, and TCRdb retains in-frame clones only, with some absent. Of about 22,000 clones detected, 91% appear once; the ten largest clones hold about 1.6%. Source material: CD4+ effector T cells (CD127+, CD25-, CD137-, CD154-) from PBMCs; culture status not recorded. The origin of the receptors is a human donor in good health.

J is TRBJ1-1 and V is TRBV11-3; D remains unclear. This CDR3 has 13 residues. Trimming left V 1 base short and J 2 bases short, with 5 bases between. Germline V CDR1 and CDR2: SGHNT, YENEEA. Here the CDR3 reads CASSLGGNTEAFF. In DNA, the CDR3 is TGTGCCAGCAGCTTAGGGGGTAACACTGAAGCTTTCTTT. The entire variable domain, with the rest obtained from reference TRBV11-3 and TRBJ1-1, is as follows: EAGVVQSPRYKIIEKKQPVAFWCNPISGHNTLYWYLQNLGQGPELLIRYENEEAVDDSQLPKDRFSAERLKGVDSTLKIQPAELGDSAVYLCASSLGGNTEAFFGQGTRLTVV.

This clone has just a few counts. The junction and the germline gene differ at one end; a read error may be behind it. This rearrangement joins TRBV4-1 to TRBJ1-5; unclear D gene. Germline assignment: CDR1 MGHRA and CDR2 YSYEKL. This CDR3 has 15 amino acids. CDR3 sequence (DNA): TGTGCCAGCAGCCAAGATCGGCATAGCAATCAGCCCCAGCATTTT. It yields the protein CASSQDRHSNQPQHF.

The J gene is TRBJ2-7, the V gene TRBV27; 9 bases align to TRBD1. J was trimmed by 1 base and V by 9 bases; bases with no gene match: 13. This CDR3 region has 16 residues. CDR1 and CDR2 (germline): MNHEY, SMNVEV (reference sequence). The CDR3 region is CASRLTGTGMSYEQYF. The CDR3 DNA reads TGTGCCAGTCGGCTTACCGGGACAGGGATGTCCTACGAGCAGTACTTC.